This T cell receptor (beta chain) was identified in a study of blood T cell repertoires in COVID-19. About the study: Acute and convalescent COVID-19 specimens originated in the United States, Italy and Spain. PBMCs, B-cell-depleted T cells, or T cells provided the cDNA or gDNA that made up the material.

Methods used by the authors: Reference gene primer amplification yielded estimated nucleated cell counts. The protocol was immunoSEQ multiplex PCR, while the TCRdb copy is restricted to in-frame clones and leaves out a portion. That table is the source of V, J and clone size, and D and trimming were worked out from the DNA. There are about 390,000 clones in the sample; about 89% occur only once, and under 3% lies in the top ten. CDR3 length: 14 amino acids. V was trimmed by 4 bases and J by 0 bases, leaving 10 bases between them. In germline, CDR1 is SGHRS, CDR2 YFSETQ. The specimen sequenced was peripheral blood. The V gene is TRBV5-1, the J gene TRBJ1-2, with D uncertain. This clonotype was sampled from a woman in her sixties with COVID-19, enrolled during active disease. The CDR3 loop reads CASSRSATNYGYTF. CDR3 coding DNA: TGCGCCAGCAGCAGGAGTGCCACTAACTATGGCTACACCTTC.